Listed below are T cell receptor beta chains from one sample, sequenced in a study of T cell repertoires in cytomegalovirus infection. TCRdb re-analysed the reads in MiXCR, keeping a single row per CDR3 protein. The sample has approximately 110,000 distinct CDR3 sequences, roughly 41% seen once. These receptors have no known antigen. The material sequenced was CD8+ T cells from cultured PBMCs, taken from culture after CMV antigen stimulation. The receptors were sampled from a human donor in good health (CMV status not recorded). Some clones in this sample may be carry-over from other donors' samples. The CDR3 runs from the conserved cysteine through the conserved F or W. D genes are given only for firm matches. Expanded clones are given a class, and other clones once, few, many or no size at all.

d_call j_call clone_size v_call cdr3_aa cdr3_nt
NA TRBJ2-7 NA TRBV4-1 CASSQDYGGAVAYEQYF TGCGCCAGCAGCCAAGATTACGGTGGAGCGGTGGCCTACGAGCAGTACTTC
TRBD2 TRBJ2-1 many TRBV7-2 CASSIRDYGSYNEQFF TGTGCCAGCAGCATCCGGGACTATGGCTCCTACAATGAGCAGTTCTTC
NA TRBJ2-7 once TRBV7-2 CASSITLHGPTYEQYF TGTGCCAGCAGCATCACCCTACACGGGCCGACCTACGAGCAGTACTTC
TRBD2 TRBJ2-5 NA TRBV7-8 CASSLPFRGGEGTQYF TGTGCCAGCAGCTTACCGTTCCGCGGGGGAGAGGGGACCCAGTACTTC
TRBD2 TRBJ2-3 NA TRBV5-1 CASSLKSGGDADTQYF TGCGCCAGCAGCTTGAAAAGCGGGGGGGACGCAGATACGCAGTATTTT
TRBD1 TRBJ2-1 NA TRBV5-6 CASSPGTARGEQFF TGTGCCAGCAGCCCTGGGACAGCCCGGGGTGAGCAGTTCTTC
TRBD1 TRBJ1-2 many TRBV12-3/TRBV12-4 CASSADRAAGYTF TGTGCCAGCAGTGCCGACAGGGCGGCGGGCTACACCTTC
TRBD1 TRBJ1-1 NA TRBV6-6 CASSSRDRPNTEAFF TGTGCCAGCAGTTCACGGGACAGGCCGAACACTGAAGCTTTCTTT
TRBD1 TRBJ2-7 NA TRBV7-9 CASSLEGASEQYF TGTGCCAGCAGCTTAGAGGGGGCGTCCGAGCAGTACTTC
TRBD1 TRBJ2-3 once TRBV6-5 CASSAPGQGPSTDTQYF TGTGCCAGCAGTGCCCCGGGACAGGGCCCGAGCACAGATACGCAGTATTTT
TRBD2 TRBJ2-3 few TRBV28 CASRGRDYPPDTQYF TGTGCCAGCCGTGGCCGGGACTACCCCCCGGATACGCAGTATTTT
NA TRBJ1-6 NA TRBV5-4 CASSLGRDLWDNSPLHF TGTGCCAGCAGCCTGGGACGGGACCTCTGGGATAATTCACCCCTCCACTTT
NA TRBJ1-3 NA TRBV7-6 CASSLASPGSSGNTIYF TGTGCCAGCAGCTTAGCGTCCCCGGGTTCCTCTGGAAACACCATATATTTT
NA TRBJ1-1 NA TRBV7-2 CASSLGRLNTEAFF TGTGCCAGCAGCTTAGGTCGACTGAACACTGAAGCTTTCTTT
NA TRBJ1-4 once TRBV7-6 CASSLEGEKLFF TGTGCCAGCAGCTTAGAAGGGGAAAAACTGTTTTTT
NA TRBJ2-5 NA TRBV7-9 CASSPSGQSRTQYF TGTGCCAGCAGCCCCTCAGGACAGTCTCGGACCCAGTACTTC
NA TRBJ1-1 NA TRBV7-4 CAYRAGFLDTEAFF TGTGCCTACCGGGCAGGGTTTCTCGACACTGAAGCTTTCTTT
NA TRBJ1-1 NA TRBV19 CASSIGVGGSEAFF TGTGCCAGTAGTATAGGGGTAGGAGGGAGTGAAGCTTTCTTT
NA TRBJ2-7 NA TRBV2 CASSRGGSYEQYF TGTGCCAGCAGTAGAGGGGGCTCCTACGAGCAGTACTTC
TRBD1 TRBJ1-1 NA TRBV2 CAGGQGNTEAFF TGTGCCGGGGGACAGGGGAACACTGAAGCTTTCTTT
NA TRBJ2-1 few TRBV12-3/TRBV12-4 CASSFIATHNEQFF TGTGCCAGCAGTTTCATAGCGACGCACAATGAGCAGTTCTTC
TRBD1 TRBJ2-3 NA TRBV29-1 CSVDGTDYTQYF TGCAGCGTTGACGGGACAGACTATACGCAGTATTTT
TRBD2 TRBJ2-3 NA TRBV19 CASRIGTSGAADTQYF TGTGCCAGTAGAATCGGGACTAGCGGGGCCGCGGATACGCAGTATTTT
NA TRBJ2-2 many TRBV30 CAWSGGAHDGELFF TGTGCCTGGAGTGGGGGGGCGCATGACGGGGAGCTGTTTTTT
NA TRBJ2-2 few TRBV28 CASSLSLGAGDFDTGELFF TGTGCCAGCAGTTTATCTCTCGGGGCTGGGGATTTTGACACCGGGGAGCTGTTTTTT
TRBD2 TRBJ2-1 few TRBV7-6 CASSLFAGGPGEQFF TGTGCCAGCAGCTTATTTGCGGGGGGGCCGGGTGAGCAGTTCTTC
TRBD1 TRBJ2-1 NA TRBV5-6 CASSPDRGDYNEQFF TGTGCCAGCAGCCCTGACAGGGGAGATTACAATGAGCAGTTCTTC